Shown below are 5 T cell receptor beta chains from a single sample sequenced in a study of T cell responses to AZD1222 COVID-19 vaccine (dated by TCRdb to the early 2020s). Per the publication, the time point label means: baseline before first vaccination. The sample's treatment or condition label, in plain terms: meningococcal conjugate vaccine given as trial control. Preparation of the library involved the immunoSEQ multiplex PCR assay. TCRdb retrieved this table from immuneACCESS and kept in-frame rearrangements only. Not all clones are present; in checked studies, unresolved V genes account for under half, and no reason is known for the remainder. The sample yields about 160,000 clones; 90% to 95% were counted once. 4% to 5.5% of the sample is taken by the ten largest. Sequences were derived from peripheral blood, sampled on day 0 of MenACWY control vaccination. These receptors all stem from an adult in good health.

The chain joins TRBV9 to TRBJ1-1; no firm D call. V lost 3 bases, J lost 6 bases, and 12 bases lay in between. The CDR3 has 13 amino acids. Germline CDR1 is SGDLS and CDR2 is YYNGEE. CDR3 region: CASSASGDPEAFF. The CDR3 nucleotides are TGTGCCAGCAGCGCTTCCGGCGACCCTGAAGCTTTCTTT.

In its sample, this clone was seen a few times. The CDR3 coding sequence is TGTGCCAGCAGCTCCAGCATGAACACTGAAGCTTTCTTT. Translation: CASSSSMNTEAFF. The genes are TRBV7-8 and TRBJ1-1; D remains unclear. V was trimmed by 4 bases and J by 0 bases, leaving 6 bases between them. CDR1 SGHVS and CDR2 FQNEAQ come from the germline V gene. This CDR3 spans 13 amino acids.

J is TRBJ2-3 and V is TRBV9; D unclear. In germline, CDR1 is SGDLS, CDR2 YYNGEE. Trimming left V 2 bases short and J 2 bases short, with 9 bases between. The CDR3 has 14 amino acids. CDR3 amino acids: CASSVRPSTDTQYF. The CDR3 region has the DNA TGTGCCAGCAGCGTCCGTCCCTCCACAGATACGCAGTATTTT.

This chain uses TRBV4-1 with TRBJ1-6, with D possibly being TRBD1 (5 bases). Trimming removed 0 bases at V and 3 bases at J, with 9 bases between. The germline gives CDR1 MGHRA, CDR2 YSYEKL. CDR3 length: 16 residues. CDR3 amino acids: CASSQDEGVYNSPLHF. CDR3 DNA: TGCGCCAGCAGCCAAGATGAAGGGGTCTATAATTCACCCCTCCACTTT.

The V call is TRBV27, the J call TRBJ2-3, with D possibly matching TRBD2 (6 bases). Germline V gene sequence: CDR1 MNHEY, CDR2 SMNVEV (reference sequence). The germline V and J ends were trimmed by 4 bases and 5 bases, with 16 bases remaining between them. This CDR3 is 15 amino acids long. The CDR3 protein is CASSWVAEWGDTQYF. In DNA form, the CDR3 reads TGTGCCAGCAGTTGGGTAGCGGAGTGGGGAGATACGCAGTATTTT.